The entry below gives a single T cell receptor (beta chain) sequence along with its context. Germline is not matched at one junction end, which may reflect a read error. The record originates from a study of blood T cell repertoires in COVID-19. Looking at the study overall: Researchers got acute and convalescent COVID-19 samples from the United States, Italy and Spain.

The CDR3 covers 12 residues. Germline V gives CDR1 MDHEN, CDR2 SYDVKM. In the original processing: Quantification of nucleated cells was approximated via reference gene primer amplification. Using immunoSEQ multiplex PCR, the repertoire was profiled, and TCRdb retains in-frame clones only, with some absent. For V, J and clone size, that table is used; D and trimming come from the DNA. Found here are hundreds of thousands of clones, roughly 80% of them singletons; the top ten hold about 4.8%. This TCR derives from a woman in her 70s with acute or convalescent COVID-19. This sequence joins TRBV28 and TRBJ2-7; the match to TRBD2 covers 7 bases. The specimen sequenced was peripheral blood. This CDR3 reads CASTLREGEQYF. For the CDR3, the DNA is TGTGCCAGCACTTTAAGGGAGGGAGAGCAGTACTTC. The full variable domain, completed using reference TRBV28 and TRBJ2-7, is DVKVTQSSRYLVKRTGEKVFLECVQDMDHENMFWYRQDPGLGLRLIYFSYDVKMKEKGDIPEGYSVSREKKERFSLILESASTNQTSMYLCASTLREGEQYFGPGTRLTVT.